These 4 T cell receptor beta chains share one sample of origin, sequenced in a study of human T cells and chemical hapten exposure. Time point noted: patch test 2, 6 weeks after DPC sensitization. The treatment was: therapeutic diphenylcyclopropenone sensitization with weekly scalp DPC. TCRdb recomputed calls from the RACE reads with MiXCR, one row per CDR3 protein. The sample holds 80,000 to 95,000 distinct CDR3 sequences, about 10% seen once. The specimen comprised whole blood, sampled in connection with sensitization to the hapten diphenylcyclopropenone (DPC). These receptors were taken from a man aged 40-55 years with alopecia areata. Some clones in this sample may be carry-over from other donors' samples.

The chain has TRBV12-3 or TRBV12-4 and TRBJ2-3; no firm D call. V lost 2 bases, J lost 4 bases, and 13 bases lay in between. There are 15 residues in the CDR3. The CDR3, as DNA: TGTGCCAGCAGTTTAAGGGCCGCGGTGGCAGATACGCAGTATTTT. Its translation: CASSLRAAVADTQYF.

This clonotype was seen a few times. The chain carries TRBV4-3 and TRBJ2-6; TRBD2 might be the D (6 bases). This CDR3 is 17 amino acids long. From germline, CDR1 is LGHNA and CDR2 YSLEER. V was clipped by 3 bases and J by 2 bases, with 14 bases between them. The CDR3 region is CASSQEGRGTGANVLTF. CDR3 nucleotides: TGCGCCAGCAGCCAGGAGGGTAGGGGCACTGGGGCCAACGTCCTGACTTTC.

In its sample, this clonotype was seen a few times. CDR3 DNA: TGCAGTGCTCGGGCCAAAAACATTCAGTACTTC. Encoded protein: CSARAKNIQYF. The chain joins TRBV20-1 to TRBJ2-4; no reliable D call. The CDR3 sequence is 11 residues long. Germline loops: CDR1 DFQATT, CDR2 SNEGSKA (reference sequence). V lost 5 bases and J lost 1, with 3 bases in between.

There are many counts of this clonotype. This sequence joins TRBV12-3 or TRBV12-4 and TRBJ1-2; a weak D match, TRBD1 (6 bases). The CDR3 covers 13 residues. Trimming removed 5 bases from V and 8 bases from J, with 15 bases in between. This CDR3 is CASSLTGLGGYTF. The DNA of the CDR3 is TGTGCCAGCAGTCTAACAGGGCTAGGAGGCTACACCTTC.